Below are 31 T cell receptor beta chains sequenced from a single sample in a study of shared clonotypes between healthy human individuals. The table came from immunoSEQ multiplex PCR; TCRdb's copy has only in-frame clones and leaves some out. The data contain fewer than 500,000 clones, 60% to 80% of them singletons. Sequences were obtained from PBMCs. These receptors came from a woman between 35 and 50 years old in good health. Some clones in this sample may be carry-over from other donors' samples.

CDR3 DNA sequence: TGCGCCAGCAGCCATGCCCACATCCCATATAGCAATCAGCCCCAGCATTTT. It yields the protein CASSHAHIPYSNQPQHF. V is TRBV4-1 and J is TRBJ1-5; D gene uncertain. Germline loops: CDR1 MGHRA, CDR2 YSYEKL. V was clipped by 3 bases and J by 0 bases, with 15 bases between them. The CDR3 is made up of 17 amino acids.

The table lists this clone with a count of one. The CDR3 region has the DNA TGTGCCAGCAGTCCTCCAGGGGGAGGGAACTATGGCTACACCTTC. Its protein is CASSPPGGGNYGYTF. The gene calls are TRBV28 and TRBJ1-2; 7 bases align to TRBD1. Germline V gives CDR1 MDHEN, CDR2 SYDVKM. The ends lost 5 bases at V and 2 bases at J; junction bases unmatched: 8. This CDR3 contains 15 residues.

The rearrangement joins TRBV29-1 to TRBJ1-2; 10 nucleotides line up with TRBD1. The CDR3 totals 13 residues. Germline V gene lookup returns CDR1 SQVTM and CDR2 ANQGSEA. The J segment lost 1 base and the V segment lost 7 bases, leaving 3 bases of the junction unmatched. The CDR3 DNA reads TGCAGCGCAGGGACAGGGGATAACTATGGCTACACCTTC. It yields the protein CSAGTGDNYGYTF.

Worth noting for this clone: A far larger clone lies a single base away; this is likely a read error. The V and J genes are TRBV7-8 and TRBJ1-2; D is ambiguous. The V gene's germline CDR1 is SGHVS and CDR2 FQNEAQ. V shed 2 bases and J shed 5 bases, with 6 bases lying between them. CDR3 length: 12 residues. This CDR3 reads CASSLSGYGYTF. The CDR3 nucleotides are TGTGCCAGCAGCTTATCCGGTTATGGCTACACCTTC.

This clone was counted a single time. The chain combines TRBV19 with TRBJ1-2; D might be TRBD1 (6 bases). The CDR3 has 15 residues. Germline V gene sequence: CDR1 LNHDA, CDR2 SQIVND (reference sequence). With 7 bases removed from V and 0 bases from J, the gap between germline ends came to 15 bases. CDR3 in amino acids: CASTRRGLSNYGYTF. The CDR3 coding sequence is TGTGCCAGTACCCGGAGGGGGTTGTCTAACTATGGCTACACCTTC.

The V and J genes are TRBV6-1 and TRBJ1-2, with 11 bases identical to TRBD1. V lost 7 bases to trimming and J lost 4 bases; unmatched junction nucleotides: 5. This CDR3 comprises 14 residues. The germline V gene has CDR1 MNHNS and CDR2 SASEGT. CDR3 DNA: TGTGCCAGCAATGGACAGGGGGCCCTCTATGGCTACACCTTC. Protein sequence: CASNGQGALYGYTF.

The rearrangement joins TRBV5-1 to TRBJ2-1; TRBD2 agrees at 7 bases. The CDR3 loop spans 16 amino acids. J was trimmed by 4 bases and V by 0 bases; bases with no gene match: 7. CDR1 is SGHRS, CDR2 YFSETQ, per germline. The CDR3 is CASSLEASGGYNEQFF. DNA for the CDR3: TGCGCCAGCAGCTTGGAAGCTAGCGGAGGGTACAATGAGCAGTTCTTC.

The V call is TRBV18, the J call TRBJ1-1; D is perhaps TRBD1 (6 bases). V gave up 6 bases and J gave up 0 bases, with 14 bases separating them. The CDR3 is made up of 15 amino acids. The germline V gene has CDR1 KGHSH and CDR2 LQKENI. CDR3 residues: CASSQRTDLNTEAFF. CDR3 nucleotide sequence: TGTGCCAGCTCCCAAAGGACAGATTTGAACACTGAAGCTTTCTTT.

The gene calls are TRBV4-1 and TRBJ2-2; D may be TRBD1 (6 bases). Germline CDR1 reads MGHRA; CDR2 reads YSYEKL. Trimming shortened V by 4 bases and J by 6 bases, and 12 bases separated the two germline ends. The CDR3 runs to 14 residues. The CDR3 sequence is CASSRETGSGELFF. In nucleotides, the CDR3 is TGCGCCAGCAGCCGGGAAACAGGGTCCGGGGAGCTGTTTTTT.

The chain is built from TRBV4-3 and TRBJ2-1; TRBD1 matches at 9 bases. V shed 3 bases, J shed 7 bases, and the junction held 13 bases outside the gene matches. The CDR3 contains 17 residues. Germline V gene lookup returns CDR1 LGHNA and CDR2 YSLEER. This CDR3 reads CASSHITGGRLGNEQFF. The DNA for the CDR3 is TGCGCCAGCAGCCACATAACAGGGGGCAGGTTGGGTAATGAGCAGTTCTTC.

The chain joins TRBV5-5 to TRBJ1-2; D is undetermined. Trimming stripped 0 bases from V and 10 bases from J, with 16 bases between. The CDR3 is 14 amino acids. Per the germline V gene, CDR1 is SGHKS and CDR2 is YYEKEE (reference sequence). CDR3 nucleotide sequence: TGTGCCAGCAGCTTGGCAGGAAAGGCGACGGACTACACCTTC. This sequence encodes CASSLAGKATDYTF.

The chain carries TRBV5-1 and TRBJ2-7; D is unresolved. This CDR3 spans 15 amino acids. V lost 3 bases and J 2 bases, leaving 15 bases between the germline ends. From germline, CDR1 is SGHRS and CDR2 YFSETQ. The CDR3 spells CASSSDPGPAYEQYF. The CDR3 DNA sequence: TGCGCCAGCAGCTCCGATCCTGGACCCGCCTACGAGCAGTACTTC.

This rearrangement joins TRBV11-2 to TRBJ1-1; TRBD1 agrees at 8 bases. The CDR3 runs 14 residues. The V gene end was trimmed by 6 bases and the J gene end by 6 bases; junction bases not matched to a gene: 9. Germline V lookup: CDR1 SGHAT, CDR2 FQNNGV. CDR3 region: CASSSQGAMAEAFF. The CDR3, as DNA: TGTGCCAGCAGTTCCCAGGGGGCTATGGCTGAAGCTTTCTTT.

This chain joins TRBV11-2 and TRBJ1-3; D is ambiguous. This CDR3 contains 15 residues. CDR1 is SGHAT and CDR2 is FQNNGV in the germline V gene. V lost 6 bases and J lost 2, with 14 bases in between. The CDR3 loop reads CASSVVVGTGNTIYF. In DNA, the CDR3 is TGTGCCAGCAGTGTGGTGGTGGGGACTGGAAACACCATATATTTT.

The chain has TRBV5-8 and TRBJ1-2, with D perhaps TRBD1 (5 bases). CDR3 length: 15 residues. Germline V gene sequence: CDR1 SGHTS, CDR2 YDEGEE. The germline V and J ends were trimmed by 0 bases and 3 bases, with 12 bases remaining between them. The CDR3 bases are TGTGCCAGCAGCTTGGAATCAGGGCTGGACTATGGCTACACCTTC. It translates to CASSLESGLDYGYTF.

The rearrangement joins TRBV11-2 to TRBJ2-2; 10 bases line up with TRBD2. The V gene end was trimmed by 8 bases and the J gene end by 4 bases; junction bases not matched to a gene: 13. The CDR3 consists of 17 residues. Germline values: CDR1 SGHAT, CDR2 FQNNGV. The CDR3 DNA follows: TGTGCCAGCCGACGAACCGGGCTAGCGGGAGTCACCGGGGAGCTGTTTTTT. Translation gives CASRRTGLAGVTGELFF.

The chain joins TRBV11-2 to TRBJ2-6; D is undetermined. Germline assignment: CDR1 SGHAT and CDR2 FQNNGV. The ends were cut back, 1 base at V and 6 bases at J, with 10 bases in the middle. This CDR3 region has 15 residues. CDR3 sequence: CASSLAGSVANVLTF. DNA of the CDR3: TGTGCCAGCAGCTTAGCTGGCAGCGTGGCCAACGTCCTGACTTTC.

Comment on this clone: Other DNA sequences from this sample encode an identical CDR3 as well. This chain uses TRBV20-1 with TRBJ2-5; no definite D call. Trimming removed 4 bases at V and 2 bases at J, with 5 bases between. Germline V lookup: CDR1 DFQATT, CDR2 SNEGSKA (reference sequence). This CDR3 has 11 amino acids. In nucleotides, the CDR3 is TGCAGTGCTACCAATCAAGAGACCCAGTACTTC. Translating it yields CSATNQETQYF.

This chain joins TRBV6-1 and TRBJ1-2; 10 bases fit TRBD1. This CDR3 has 13 residues. Per the germline V gene, CDR1 is MNHNS and CDR2 is SASEGT. Trimming at V came to 6 bases and at J to 5 bases, leaving 3 bases not matched to a gene. CDR3 protein: CASSDRGPYGYTF. As DNA, the CDR3 is TGTGCCAGCAGCGACAGGGGGCCTTATGGCTACACCTTC.

The chain has TRBV19 and TRBJ1-1, with TRBD1 as a possible D gene (5 bases). V was clipped by 3 bases and J by 0 bases, with 8 bases between them. This CDR3 spans 14 amino acids. The germline CDR1 and CDR2 sequences are LNHDA and SQIVND (reference sequence). DNA for the CDR3: TGTGCCAGTAGTATCCAGACAGTGAACACTGAAGCTTTCTTT. Its protein is CASSIQTVNTEAFF.

The CDR3 spells CASSESDRYNEQFF. CDR3 in DNA: TGTGCCAGCAGTGAATCGGACCGATACAATGAGCAGTTCTTC. This chain uses TRBV6-1 with TRBJ2-1; D ambiguous. Trimming took 2 bases from V and 4 from J, leaving 9 bases between them. CDR1 and CDR2 (germline): MNHNS, SASEGT. The CDR3 consists of 14 residues.

This clone has more than one count but fewer than ten. The chain couples TRBV7-6 to TRBJ2-7; D uncertain. The CDR3 totals 13 residues. Per the germline V gene, CDR1 is SGHVS and CDR2 is FNYEAQ. V dropped 5 bases and J dropped 3 bases, with 11 bases sitting between them. CDR3 loop: CASSRDWDYEQYF. Here the CDR3 DNA reads TGTGCCAGCAGCCGTGACTGGGACTACGAGCAGTACTTC.

CDR3 DNA: TGTGCCAGCAGGGGACAGGGGACGAACACCGGGGAGCTGTTTTTT. It encodes CASRGQGTNTGELFF. V is TRBV2 and J is TRBJ2-2; TRBD1 agrees at 10 bases. The CDR3 is made up of 15 amino acids. Germline V CDR1 and CDR2: SNHLY, FYNNEI. V lost 6 bases and J lost 0; bases outside the gene matches: 1.

The CDR3 loop is CSAEGGSGGDEQYF. The CDR3 DNA is TGCAGCGCAGAGGGGGGGAGCGGTGGAGACGAGCAGTACTTC. The genes are TRBV29-1 and TRBJ2-7; maybe TRBD2 (7 bases). Trimming left V 7 bases short and J 5 bases short, with 21 bases between. The CDR3 consists of 14 residues. In germline, CDR1 is SQVTM, CDR2 ANQGSEA.

The chain uses TRBV10-2 and TRBJ2-7; the match to TRBD1 covers 12 bases. This CDR3 comprises 16 residues. After removal of 0 bases from V and 7 bases from J, the junction contained 7 bases not matched to a gene. Germline lookup yields CDR1 WSHSY and CDR2 SAAADI. The CDR3 bases are TGCGCCAGCAGTGAGTCGAGGGACAGGGGGCTTGGGGAGCAGTACTTC. Its protein product is CASSESRDRGLGEQYF.

A note on this clone: A far larger clone is a single base away, which makes a read error likely. This chain uses TRBV6-1 with TRBJ1-5; D call uncertain. Germline CDR1 and CDR2: MNHNS and SASEGT. The CDR3 has 12 residues. V shed 4 bases and J shed 4 bases, with 5 bases lying between them. The CDR3 spells CASSGGNQPQHF. The CDR3 DNA sequence: TGTGCCAGCAGTGGAGGGAATCAGCCCCAGCATTTT.

This sequence joins TRBV7-3 and TRBJ2-5; 8 bases match TRBD1. The J segment lost 2 bases and the V segment lost 5 bases, leaving 4 bases of the junction unmatched. This CDR3 spans 14 amino acids. CDR1 is SGHTA, CDR2 FQGTGA, per germline. CDR3 protein: CASSQQGVQETQYF. DNA for the CDR3: TGTGCCAGCAGCCAACAGGGGGTTCAAGAGACCCAGTACTTC.

The J gene is TRBJ1-4, the V gene TRBV7-9, with 7 bases fitting TRBD1. J lost 4 bases, V lost 6 bases, and 11 bases had no gene match. Germline V gene sequence: CDR1 SEHNR, CDR2 FQNEAQ (reference sequence). The CDR3 length is 16 residues. DNA of the CDR3: TGTGCCAGCAGTCGAAGCCGGGGACAGTTTAATGAAAAACTGTTTTTT. Amino acids: CASSRSRGQFNEKLFF.

Turning to this clone: Other nucleotide sequences from this sample produce the same CDR3. The chain couples TRBV19 to TRBJ2-5; 7 bases line up with TRBD1. Per germline, CDR1 LNHDA and CDR2 SQIVND (reference sequence). V trimming: 4 bases; J trimming: 4 bases; junction bases outside the gene matches: 0. The CDR3 is 12 amino acids. CDR3 loop: CASSRQGETQYF. The CDR3 DNA sequence: TGTGCCAGTAGTAGACAGGGAGAGACCCAGTACTTC.

The genes are TRBV30 and TRBJ2-7; 9 bases fit TRBD1. The V segment lost 0 bases and the J segment 3 bases; nucleotides outside the gene matches: 3. Looked up from germline, CDR1 is GTSNPN and CDR2 is SVGIG (reference sequence). The CDR3 totals 14 residues. CDR3 residues: CAWSVTGGFYEQYF. DNA for the CDR3: TGTGCCTGGAGTGTCACAGGGGGCTTCTACGAGCAGTACTTC.

The chain employs TRBV2 and TRBJ1-2, with D possibly being TRBD1 (5 bases). The germline CDR1 and CDR2 sequences are SNHLY and FYNNEI. This CDR3 is built from 14 residues. V lost 3 bases and J lost 2, with 10 bases in between. The CDR3 spells CASSEVWGNYGYTF. DNA for the CDR3: TGTGCCAGCAGTGAGGTTTGGGGGAACTATGGCTACACCTTC.